Presented here are 26 T cell receptor beta chains from one specimen sequenced in a study of cytomegalovirus exposure and HLA in healthy donors. 13 Jbeta primers and 60 Vbeta primers were used for the PCR. Clones were sequenced by immunoSEQ multiplex PCR, and TCRdb holds only the in-frame ones, with some missing. The table lists about 170,000 clones, approximately 80% of them singletons, with approximately 4.4% in the top ten. The sample was PBMCs. The receptor source for this set is a woman aged 18-30 years in good health and CMV-seropositive.

V gene TRBV28 combines with J gene TRBJ1-5; D unresolved. From germline, CDR1 is MDHEN and CDR2 SYDVKM. The CDR3 has 16 residues. The V and J ends lost 6 bases and 0 bases respectively, with 15 bases between them. Here the CDR3 reads CASRGKDWYSNQPQHF. In DNA, the CDR3 is TGTGCCAGCAGAGGCAAGGACTGGTATAGCAATCAGCCCCAGCATTTT.

The chain is built from TRBV30 and TRBJ1-2; no reliable D call. CDR1 and CDR2 from the germline V gene are GTSNPN and SVGIG (reference sequence). Trimming removed 3 bases at V and 4 bases at J, with 12 bases between. The CDR3 runs 13 residues. The CDR3 nucleotides are TGTGCCTGGAGGGAGGACCTCCTCTATGGCTACACCTTC. It is translated as CAWREDLLYGYTF.

The chain has TRBV5-1 and TRBJ2-7, with D possibly TRBD2 on 6 matching bases. Trimming left V 6 bases short and J 4 bases short, with 17 bases between. Per the germline V gene, CDR1 is SGHRS and CDR2 is YFSETQ. The CDR3 runs to 14 residues. As DNA, the CDR3 is TGCGCCAGCACCCCCGGAGGGGTCTTTTACGAGCAGTACTTC. This translates into CASTPGGVFYEQYF.

This chain links TRBV7-9 with TRBJ2-5; TRBD1 matches 9 bases. The J call is in doubt because the DNA end fits TRBJ2-7 better. Germline V gene data show CDR1 as SEHNR and CDR2 as FQNEAQ (reference sequence). CDR3 length: 18 amino acids. CDR3 region: CASSLAIPSVGQGSEQYF. For the CDR3, the DNA is TGTGCCAGCAGCTTAGCAATCCCAAGCGTGGGACAGGGCTCCGAGCAGTACTTC.

The CDR3 DNA follows: TGTGCCATCAGCTATATGAACACCGGGGAGCTGTTTTTT. The encoded protein is CAISYMNTGELFF. The chain carries TRBV10-3 and TRBJ2-2; D call uncertain. Germline V CDR1 and CDR2: ENHRY, SYGVKD. Trimming pared 6 bases from V and 1 base from J, leaving 6 bases between. This CDR3 region has 13 residues.

The V and J genes are TRBV20-1 and TRBJ2-2; D remains ambiguous. Germline lookup yields CDR1 DFQATT and CDR2 SNEGSKA (reference sequence). CDR3 length: 11 residues. Trimming cost V 3 bases and J 5 bases, with 4 bases left between them. The CDR3 DNA reads TGCAGTGCTAGTCCTACCGGGGAGCTGTTTTTT. As protein: CSASPTGELFF.

Only a few counts were recorded for this clone. The rearrangement links TRBV6-1 to TRBJ1-2; 10 bases agree with TRBD1. The germline V gene encodes CDR1 MNHNS and CDR2 SASEGT. The CDR3 has 16 residues. V gave up 3 bases and J gave up 4 bases; unmatched junction bases: 8. Written as DNA, the CDR3 is TGTGCCAGCAGTGAGGGGAGGGACAGGGGTATCTATGGCTACACCTTC. It specifies CASSEGRDRGIYGYTF.

The chain uses TRBV5-4 and TRBJ2-5; TRBD1 aligns across 8 bases. This CDR3 has 16 residues. Germline V gene sequence: CDR1 SGHNT, CDR2 YYREEE (reference sequence). V lost 4 bases and J lost 1; bases outside the gene matches: 9. In DNA, the CDR3 is TGTGCCAGCAGCATAGACGGGACAGGCCCCCAAGAGACCCAGTACTTC. Protein sequence: CASSIDGTGPQETQYF.

This clone has a handful of counts. The chain carries TRBV6-1 and TRBJ2-7; the match to TRBD2 covers 14 bases. Trimming at V came to 6 bases and at J to 4 bases, leaving 5 bases not matched to a gene. CDR3 length: 15 residues. CDR1 MNHNS and CDR2 SASEGT come from the germline V gene. The CDR3 loop reads CASRLGLAGGYEQYF. The CDR3 nucleotides read TGTGCCAGCAGACTCGGACTAGCGGGGGGTTACGAGCAGTACTTC.

The chain employs TRBV7-2 and TRBJ2-7; D might be TRBD1 (5 bases). V lost 1 base and J 4 bases, leaving 8 bases between the germline ends. The CDR3 is 13 amino acids. The germline CDR1 and CDR2 sequences are SGHTA and FQGNSA. CDR3 bases: TGTGCCAGCAGCTTAGGCAGGGATTACGAGCAGTACTTC. This gives the protein CASSLGRDYEQYF.

The chain employs TRBV6-6 and TRBJ2-5; D is perhaps TRBD1 (6 bases). The V and J ends lost 2 bases and 1 base respectively, with 11 bases between them. This CDR3 is built from 15 residues. The germline V gene encodes CDR1 MNHNY and CDR2 SVGAGI (reference sequence). The CDR3 protein is CASSYARTAQETQYF. The CDR3 DNA sequence: TGTGCCAGCAGTTACGCCAGGACAGCCCAAGAGACCCAGTACTTC.

The V call is TRBV7-9, the J call TRBJ1-5, with D possibly matching TRBD1 (5 bases). With 0 bases removed from V and 0 bases from J, the gap between germline ends came to 9 bases. The CDR3 is made up of 16 amino acids. CDR1 SEHNR and CDR2 FQNEAQ come from the germline V gene (reference sequence). The CDR3 sequence is CASSLAGGNSNQPQHF. The CDR3 DNA reads TGTGCCAGCAGCTTAGCGGGGGGGAATAGCAATCAGCCCCAGCATTTT. The whole variable domain, filled in from reference TRBV7-9 and TRBJ1-5, reads DTGVSQNPRHKITKRGQNVTFRCDPISEHNRLYWYRQTLGQGPEFLTYFQNEAQLEKSRLLSDRFSAERPKGSFSTLEIQRTEQGDSAMYLCASSLAGGNSNQPQHFGDGTRLSIL.

This clone was seen just once. The chain recombines TRBV19 with TRBJ1-1, with 9 nucleotides matching TRBD1. CDR3 size: 15 residues. Germline V gene sequence: CDR1 LNHDA, CDR2 SQIVND (reference sequence). The trim removed 5 bases at V and 5 bases at J, leaving 9 bases unmatched. The CDR3: CASSVPGQGSTEAFF. CDR3 nucleotides: TGTGCCAGTAGTGTTCCGGGACAGGGAAGTACTGAAGCTTTCTTT.

The chain recombines TRBV27 with TRBJ2-5, with D perhaps TRBD1 (6 bases). The CDR3 has 12 amino acids. Trimming pared 5 bases from V and 12 bases from J, leaving 16 bases between. Germline V lookup: CDR1 MNHEY, CDR2 SMNVEV (reference sequence). In nucleotides, the CDR3 is TGTGCCAGCAGTAGGGGGACGACCCTTGAGTACTTC. Its protein product is CASSRGTTLEYF.

This chain links TRBV7-2 with TRBJ2-3; TRBD2 might be the D (5 bases). CDR1 is SGHTA and CDR2 is FQGNSA in the germline V gene. This CDR3 contains 14 residues. With 3 bases removed from V and 7 bases from J, the gap between germline ends came to 14 bases. CDR3 residues: CASSFSGSLNTQYF. The CDR3 region has the DNA TGTGCCAGCAGCTTTTCGGGGAGCCTAAATACGCAGTATTTT.

This sequence joins TRBV5-1 and TRBJ2-5, with 8 positions matching TRBD2. This CDR3 comprises 15 residues. Germline V gene sequence: CDR1 SGHRS, CDR2 YFSETQ. V gave up 5 bases and J gave up 2 bases; unmatched junction bases: 8. The CDR3 is CASSPGGGWQETQYF. The CDR3 DNA is TGCGCCAGCAGTCCGGGGGGGGGTTGGCAAGAGACCCAGTACTTC.

This clone was seen only a few times. The chain joins TRBV7-8 to TRBJ2-5; 15 positions agree with TRBD2. J lost 2 bases, V lost 6 bases, and 10 bases had no gene match. The CDR3 runs 18 residues. Germline-derived CDR1 and CDR2 are SGHVS and FQNEAQ. As DNA, the CDR3 is TGTGCCAGCAGGCGTCCGGGACTAGCGGGGGGTACGCAAGAGACCCAGTACTTC. Its translation is CASRRPGLAGGTQETQYF.

This chain connects TRBV14 to TRBJ2-1, with D possibly being TRBD2 (7 bases). CDR3 length: 16 amino acids. V lost 1 base, J lost 3 bases, and 13 bases lay in between. Per germline, CDR1 SGHDN and CDR2 FVKESK. The CDR3 protein is CASSQGRGGYYNEQFF. CDR3 bases: TGTGCCAGCAGCCAAGGAAGGGGGGGATACTACAATGAGCAGTTCTTC.

This sequence joins TRBV29-1 and TRBJ1-4, with D perhaps matching TRBD1 (5 bases). This CDR3 has 15 amino acids. V was pared by 4 bases and J by 12 bases, with 24 bases between. Germline CDR1 and CDR2: SQVTM and ANQGSEA. CDR3 coding DNA: TGCAGCGTTGTACCCCCCCTGGACGGACATGCGGAACTGTTTTTT. Its protein product is CSVVPPLDGHAELFF. Using reference TRBV29-1 and TRBJ1-4 for the parts outside the CDR3, the full variable domain is SAVISQKPSRDICQRGTSLTIQCQVDSQVTMMFWYRQQPGQSLTLIATANQGSEATYESGFVIDKFPISRPNLTFSTLTVSNMSPEDSSIYLCSVVPPLDGHAELFFGSGTQLSVL.

This clone was found a few times. The chain is built from TRBV6-5 and TRBJ1-3; tentatively, D is TRBD1 (6 bases). Germline V gene lookup returns CDR1 MNHEY and CDR2 SVGAGI. Trimming removed 4 bases from V and 2 bases from J, with 15 bases in between. The CDR3 totals 16 residues. CDR3 sequence: CASSLTEGGAGNTIYF. The CDR3 DNA sequence: TGTGCCAGCAGTTTAACGGAAGGGGGGGCTGGAAACACCATATATTTT.

The chain combines TRBV10-3 with TRBJ2-7, with 7 bases that match TRBD1. The CDR3 spans 14 residues. V dropped 3 bases and J dropped 2; count of bases not matched to a gene: 4. The germline V gene encodes CDR1 ENHRY and CDR2 SYGVKD. CDR3 in DNA: TGTGCCATCAGTGACACAGGGGTTCCCTACGAGCAGTACTTC. This gives the protein CAISDTGVPYEQYF.

The genes are TRBV19 and TRBJ2-3, with a weak D call TRBD2 (6 bases). The V gene lost 7 bases and the J gene lost 0 bases, with 11 bases spanning the gap. This CDR3 comprises 14 residues. CDR1 and CDR2 (germline): LNHDA, SQIVND (reference sequence). CDR3 nucleotides: TGTGCCAGTAAGGAGGGGTCTAGCACAGATACGCAGTATTTT. It codes for CASKEGSSTDTQYF.

The DNA for the CDR3 is TGTGCCAGTAGTTCATATTTGGGACAAACAGGCCCAAGAGGGCCCCAGCATTTT. Translated: CASSSYLGQTGPRGPQHF. The chain uses TRBV19 and TRBJ1-5; possible D gene TRBD1, 6 bases. Trimming cost V 5 bases and J 9 bases, with 29 bases left between them. The CDR3 is made up of 18 amino acids. The germline CDR1 and CDR2 sequences are LNHDA and SQIVND (reference sequence).

This chain links TRBV27 with TRBJ1-2, with D hard to call. Trimming pared 2 bases from V and 4 bases from J, leaving 11 bases between. Germline V gives CDR1 MNHEY, CDR2 SMNVEV (reference sequence). This CDR3 contains 14 residues. CDR3 in amino acids: CASSLRRDSYGYTF. CDR3 DNA: TGTGCCAGCAGTTTACGGCGGGATAGCTATGGCTACACCTTC.

Worth noting for this clone: At one boundary the junction diverges from the germline segment, which might be a read error. J is TRBJ1-1 and V is TRBV7-9, with D possibly TRBD1 on 5 matching bases. Germline lookup yields CDR1 SEHNR and CDR2 FQNEAQ (reference sequence). The CDR3 has 16 residues. CDR3 amino acids: CSSSFIMGRRNTEAFF. The CDR3 DNA sequence: TGTTCCAGCAGCTTTATCATGGGGCGGAGGAACACTGAAGCTTTCTTT.

V and J are TRBV2 and TRBJ2-5; tentatively, D is TRBD1 (5 bases). The end of the DNA fits TRBJ2-7 better, so the J call may be wrong. CDR3 length: 14 residues. The germline V gene has CDR1 SNHLY and CDR2 FYNNEI. The CDR3: CASKVETGAYEQYF. For the CDR3, the DNA is TGTGCCAGCAAAGTGGAGACTGGGGCGTACGAGCAGTACTTC.